The 10 T cell receptor beta chains in this list originate from one sample, sequenced in a study of T cell changes during pregnancy in multiple sclerosis. TCRdb's copy holds only in-frame clones and misses some; the assay was immunoSEQ multiplex PCR. This sample has some 73,000 clones, with around 92% found just once. The sequencing here drew on peripheral blood, taken in the third trimester of pregnancy. Receptors were obtained from a female donor in good health, enrolled as a control in a pregnancy study.

This clone showed up just once. The chain employs TRBV2 and TRBJ1-5; D is unresolved. The CDR3 is 14 amino acids. Looked up from germline, CDR1 is SNHLY and CDR2 is FYNNEI. Trimming cost V 6 bases and J 0 bases, with 9 bases left between them. The CDR3 sequence is CASRSGPSNQPQHF. The CDR3 DNA follows: TGTGCCAGCAGAAGCGGGCCTAGCAATCAGCCCCAGCATTTT.

The chain couples TRBV4-1 to TRBJ1-5; D unclear. The CDR3 consists of 15 residues. V was shortened by 0 bases and J by 6 bases, with 12 bases between the two germline ends. Looked up from germline, CDR1 is MGHRA and CDR2 is YSYEKL. The CDR3 region is CASSQDRGLGQPQHF. For the CDR3, the DNA is TGCGCCAGCAGCCAAGATCGAGGGCTGGGTCAGCCCCAGCATTTT.

This clone was seen a few times. The chain has TRBV30 and TRBJ1-1; 8 bases match TRBD1. V dropped 5 bases and J dropped 1; count of bases not matched to a gene: 6. Germline V gene sequence: CDR1 GTSNPN, CDR2 SVGIG (reference sequence). This CDR3 is 14 amino acids long. DNA of the CDR3: TGTGCCTGGGGTCGGACAGGGCCGAACACTGAAGCTTTCTTT. The encoded protein is CAWGRTGPNTEAFF.

This chain links TRBV29-1 with TRBJ1-2, with TRBD1 identical over 8 bases. Germline V CDR1 and CDR2: SQVTM, ANQGSEA. Trimming removed 2 bases from V and 8 bases from J; junction bases left unmatched: 7. The CDR3 covers 13 residues. The CDR3 reads CSVELQGDRGYTF. The CDR3 DNA follows: TGCAGCGTTGAATTACAGGGGGATCGCGGCTACACCTTC.

This chain uses TRBV5-1 with TRBJ2-5; D ambiguous. The V and J ends lost 0 bases and 3 bases respectively, with 9 bases between them. In germline, CDR1 is SGHRS, CDR2 YFSETQ. This CDR3 is 14 amino acids long. The CDR3 protein is CASSLELSKETQYF. The CDR3, as DNA: TGCGCCAGCAGCTTGGAACTGTCGAAAGAGACCCAGTACTTC.

The V and J genes are TRBV27 and TRBJ2-5; tentatively, D is TRBD1 (6 bases). CDR3 size: 15 residues. V was clipped by 6 bases and J by 0 bases, with 14 bases between them. Germline V lookup: CDR1 MNHEY, CDR2 SMNVEV (reference sequence). CDR3 region: CASSPQQGDQETQYF. For the CDR3, the DNA is TGTGCCAGCAGCCCTCAACAGGGTGACCAAGAGACCCAGTACTTC.

V and J are TRBV5-4 and TRBJ1-2; tentatively, D is TRBD1 (5 bases). CDR3 size: 14 residues. Trimming removed 2 bases at V and 2 bases at J, with 10 bases between. Looked up from germline, CDR1 is SGHNT and CDR2 is YYREEE (reference sequence). CDR3 amino acids: CASSFGGGNYGYTF. The CDR3 nucleotides are TGTGCCAGCAGCTTCGGGGGTGGCAACTATGGCTACACCTTC.

This chain uses TRBV18 with TRBJ1-6; D may be TRBD1 (5 bases). V shed 3 bases and J shed 5 bases, with 11 bases lying between them. CDR3 length: 15 amino acids. From germline, CDR1 is KGHSH and CDR2 LQKENI. CDR3 loop: CASSPVGQDNSPLHF. The CDR3 DNA follows: TGTGCCAGCTCACCGGTGGGGCAGGATAATTCACCCCTCCACTTT.

The chain couples TRBV27 to TRBJ1-1; TRBD1 agrees at 7 bases. V trimming: 4 bases; J trimming: 1 base; junction bases outside the gene matches: 0. From germline, CDR1 is MNHEY and CDR2 SMNVEV (reference sequence). The CDR3 contains 13 residues. Here the CDR3 DNA reads TGTGCCAGCAGTTACAGGGGGAACACTGAAGCTTTCTTT. As protein: CASSYRGNTEAFF.

The rearrangement uses TRBV25-1 and TRBJ2-7; unclear D gene. V lost 3 bases and J 1 base, leaving 4 bases between the germline ends. There are 12 residues in the CDR3. The germline gives CDR1 MGHDK, CDR2 SYGVNS. The CDR3 DNA reads as TGTGCCAGCAGTGATCGTTCCTACGAGCAGTACTTC. Protein product: CASSDRSYEQYF.